What follows is one T cell receptor beta chain and its context. Its cognate antigen has yet to be identified. Base qualities are not at hand, and no much larger clone is one base apart. Explained via the paper, the time point label denotes: baseline before first vaccination. The vaccinee samples were drawn from two UK trials, COV001 and COV002, one of which was a single-blind randomized controlled phase 2/3 trial testing AZD1222 (ChAdOx1 nCoV-19) in healthy adults. For TCRbeta chain sequencing, PBMC samples from trial participants were taken at day 0 and at day 28 after the second dose. The CDR3 regions of human TCRbeta chains were analyzed by immunosequencing. The authors' analysis ran thus. TCRs in the repertoires were compared against a reference library of SARS-CoV-2-specific TCRs that had been generated with the MIRA antigen-specificity platform. Breadth was defined as the fraction of unique TCRs that were SARS-CoV-2-associated, and depth was defined as the fraction of total T cells that were SARS-CoV-2-associated. Using the MIRA data, each spike-specific TCR was mapped to the spike region that the TCR reacts to and placed in a CD4 or CD8 class. Log10-transformed breadth and depth values were compared by one-way ANOVA with Sidak's multiple comparisons tests. TCRdb provides this immuneACCESS table in a form limited to in-frame rearrangements. Some clones are lacking; in checked studies, under half of them reflect an unresolved V gene, and why the rest are absent is not known. The DNA gave D and trimming, while V, J and clone size come from that table. This sample has around 120,000 clones in its table, and roughly nine tenths of those were observed once. Roughly 7% of the sample goes to the ten largest clones.

The sample is drawn from a study of T cell responses to AZD1222 COVID-19 vaccine (dated by TCRdb to the early 2020s). For the study in its entirety: AZD1222 recipients with second doses at about 4 weeks or about 12 weeks were pooled, because spike-specific TCR depth and breadth did not differ between schedules. Trial participants were enrolled into age subgroups of 18-55, 56-69 and 70-plus years, which contained about 160, 30 and 59 TCR-sequenced participants, respectively. A total of over 230 trial participants underwent TCR sequencing, of whom around 210 had received two doses of AZD1222 and about 25 had received two doses of the MenACWY control vaccine. General study outcomes and caveats: In the small 56-69-year group, the increase in depth fell short of significance, most likely because of low power. After two AZD1222 doses, both the breadth and the depth of spike-specific TCRs were significantly higher than at day 0 and than in MenACWY recipients. Most participants were white British and females outnumbered males, and the authors suggested that clonal diversity may have been underestimated. Reportedly, close to half of the unique spike-specific TCRs recognized epitopes lying outside the regions that are mutated in the B.1.351 and B.1.1.7 variants. Vaccine-associated CD4 TCRs spanned the whole spike protein, with dominant responses in regions 160-218 and 743-854. Only a handful of AZD1222 recipients were SARS-CoV-2 seropositive at baseline, limiting conclusions about previously exposed vaccinees. Because no samples from the day 14 peak response were available, repertoires could be characterized only after the peak T cell response.

Here the sequenced sample was peripheral blood, taken on day 0 of AZD1222 vaccination. The clonotype comes from an adult in good health.

Here is the DNA: TGCAGCGTTCAGGAGTTAGCGGGAGATACGCAGTATTTT. Its translation is CSVQELAGDTQYF. The sequence is built from TRBV29-1 and TRBJ2-3; TRBD2 matches 7 bases in the middle. Including the terminal cysteine and phenylalanine, the CDR3 comprises 13 residues. Only CDR3 DNA is held: 39 bases, read in frame from base 1. From a lookup of the germline V gene, CDR1 and CDR2 are SQVTM and ANQGSEA. The V end gives up 5 bases and the J end 5 bases, leaving 7 bases in the junction not matched to a gene.